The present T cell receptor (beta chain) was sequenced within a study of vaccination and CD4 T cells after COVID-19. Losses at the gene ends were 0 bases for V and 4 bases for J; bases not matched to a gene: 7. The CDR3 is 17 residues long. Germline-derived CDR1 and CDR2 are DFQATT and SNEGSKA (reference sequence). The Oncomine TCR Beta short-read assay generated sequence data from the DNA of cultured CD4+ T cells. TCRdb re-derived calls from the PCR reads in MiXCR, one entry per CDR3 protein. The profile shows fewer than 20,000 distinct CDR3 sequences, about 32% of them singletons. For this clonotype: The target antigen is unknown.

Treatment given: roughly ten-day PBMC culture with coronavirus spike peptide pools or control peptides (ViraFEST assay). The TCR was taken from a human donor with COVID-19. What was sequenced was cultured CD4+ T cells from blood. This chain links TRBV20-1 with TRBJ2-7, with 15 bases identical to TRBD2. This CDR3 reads CSARDWTSGGALYEQYF. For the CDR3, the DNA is TGCAGTGCTAGAGATTGGACTAGCGGGGGGGCATTGTACGAGCAGTACTTC.